Shown below are 4 T cell receptor beta chains from a single sample sequenced in a study of shared clonotypes between healthy human individuals. Profiled with immunoSEQ multiplex PCR; TCRdb holds only in-frame clones, not every one. The sample lists about 700,000 clones, around 67% occurring once. The specimen was memory CD4+ T cells sorted from blood. The subset denotes: CD45RA-negative fraction. These TCRs come from a young woman in good health.

V usage is TRBV15 and J usage is TRBJ2-5, with TRBD1 identical over 9 bases. Germline values: CDR1 LNHNV, CDR2 YYDKDF (reference sequence). The CDR3 loop spans 18 amino acids. Trimming took 0 bases from V and 5 from J; bases not matched to a gene: 13. CDR3 sequence reads: CATSREFLRDRVRETQYF. The CDR3 region has the DNA TGTGCCACCAGCAGAGAATTCCTCCGGGACAGGGTCCGGGAGACCCAGTACTTC.

This chain connects TRBV28 to TRBJ2-1; TRBD2 agrees at 10 bases. CDR3 length: 13 amino acids. J lost 8 bases, V lost 7 bases, and 5 bases had no gene match. CDR1 is MDHEN, CDR2 SYDVKM, per germline. The CDR3 spells CASKLAGVHEQFF. The CDR3 nucleotides are TGTGCCAGCAAGCTAGCGGGAGTCCATGAGCAGTTCTTC.

This clone was seen a few times. J is TRBJ2-7 and V is TRBV7-9; 11 nucleotides agree with TRBD2. Germline-derived CDR1 and CDR2 are SEHNR and FQNEAQ (reference sequence). Losses at the gene ends were 7 bases for V and 5 bases for J; bases not matched to a gene: 4. The CDR3 runs to 13 residues. The CDR3 region has the DNA TGTGCCAGCAAACTAGCGGGAGCCCACGAGCAGTACTTC. This gives the protein CASKLAGAHEQYF. The whole variable domain, remainder taken from reference TRBV7-9 and TRBJ2-7, is DTGVSQNPRHKITKRGQNVTFRCDPISEHNRLYWYRQTLGQGPEFLTYFQNEAQLEKSRLLSDRFSAERPKGSFSTLEIQRTEQGDSAMYLCASKLAGAHEQYFGPGTRLTVT.

This clone has only a few counts. Distinct nucleotide sequences in the sample also encode this CDR3. V is TRBV29-1 and J is TRBJ1-1, with TRBD1 as a possible D gene (5 bases). The germline V and J ends were trimmed by 4 bases and 1 base, with 7 bases remaining between them. CDR3 length: 12 residues. CDR1 is SQVTM, CDR2 ANQGSEA, per germline. Written as DNA, the CDR3 is TGCAGCGTTGTGGGGGGGAACACTGAAGCTTTCTTT. Its protein product is CSVVGGNTEAFF.